This T cell receptor beta chain was profiled in a study of blood T cell repertoires in COVID-19. Study-level information: The samples span acute and convalescent COVID-19 from the United States, Italy and Spain.

Original processing notes: Nucleated cell counts were estimated from reference gene primer amplification. Produced via immunoSEQ multiplex PCR; TCRdb's table is partial and in-frame only. Clonal size and the V and J genes are those of that table, whereas D and trimming came from the DNA. The data contain hundreds of thousands of clones, 85% to 90% of them singletons. Germline values: CDR1 GTSNPN, CDR2 SVGIG (reference sequence). The CDR3 covers 16 residues. V was trimmed by 1 base and J by 7 bases, leaving 23 bases between them. The chain carries TRBV30 and TRBJ2-7, with D possibly matching TRBD2 (6 bases). The sequenced sample consisted of PBMCs or T cells enriched from blood (not recorded which). The clonotype was recovered from a man younger than 45 who had recovered from COVID-19. Here the CDR3 reads CAWSAITGLPWGEQYF. CDR3 nucleotide sequence: TGTGCCTGGAGTGCCATAACGGGACTGCCTTGGGGTGAGCAGTACTTC.